The 2 T cell receptor beta chains listed next were all sequenced from one sample in a study of cytomegalovirus exposure and HLA in healthy donors. PCR amplification relied on 60 Vbeta primers (plus 13 Jbeta primers). Method: immunoSEQ multiplex PCR; TCRdb's copy keeps in-frame clones and lacks some. The profile shows 130,000 or so clones, about 8.6% of them singletons. Sequencing was carried out using PBMCs. The receptor source for this set is a woman between 40 and 55 years old in good health and CMV-seropositive.

There are a few counts of this clone. The V gene is TRBV6-6, the J gene TRBJ1-5, with D uncertain. The CDR3 has 15 residues. With 1 base removed from V and 6 bases from J, the gap between germline ends came to 13 bases. Germline V gene data show CDR1 as MNHNY and CDR2 as SVGAGI (reference sequence). In DNA, the CDR3 is TGTGCCAGCAGTTACTTCGACGGTCCGGGTCAGCCCCAGCATTTT. Translated, it gives CASSYFDGPGQPQHF.

In its sample, this clone was seen a few times. At the DNA level, this CDR3 is encoded by other sequences in the same sample as well. The chain has TRBV27 and TRBJ1-1; no clear D. There are 15 residues in the CDR3. V lost 5 bases and J 0 bases, leaving 13 bases between the germline ends. Germline CDR1 and CDR2: MNHEY and SMNVEV (reference sequence). CDR3 in amino acids: CASSLMRGMNTEAFF. The CDR3 coding sequence is TGTGCCAGCAGTCTAATGAGAGGAATGAACACTGAAGCTTTCTTT.